This T cell receptor beta chain appears in the sequencing data of a study of cytomegalovirus exposure and HLA in healthy donors. Study results and limitations: In a later analysis, compared with equally common non-associated chains, HLA-associated beta chains were more expanded. Association of a missense DCLRE1C variant with TCR beta V- and J-gene trimming was reported in a later analysis. What a later analysis showed was that several of the most significant clusters appeared linked to common viral pathogens.

The CDR3 contains 15 residues. Trimming took 0 bases from V and 4 from J; bases not matched to a gene: 4. Looked up from germline, CDR1 is SGHDT and CDR2 is YYEEEE. It was with 60 Vbeta and 13 Jbeta primers that the PCR ran. Generated by immunoSEQ multiplex PCR, the TCRdb table keeps only in-frame clones and is missing some. This table has about 130,000 clones, 77% appearing once. Regarding this clone: Antigen specificity is unknown.

Healthy bone marrow donors made up the cohort. This receptor was taken from a woman aged 35 to 49 in good health and CMV-seropositive. Material: PBMCs. The chain links TRBV5-6 to TRBJ2-5; 9 nucleotides match TRBD2. The CDR3 protein is CASSLGGGRVETQYF. The CDR3 nucleotides are TGTGCCAGCAGCTTGGGAGGCGGGAGGGTAGAGACCCAGTACTTC.